A single sample gave rise to the 20 T cell receptor beta chains below, sequenced in a study of blood T cell repertoires in COVID-19. Here immunoSEQ multiplex PCR was the method, and the copy in TCRdb shows in-frame clones only, minus some. The profile covers 110,000 or so clones, with over 70% appearing a single time and roughly 4.7% taken by the ten largest. Input material: peripheral blood. The receptors shown here come from a human donor in a cohort sampled during active or convalescent COVID-19.

This sequence joins TRBV7-9 and TRBJ2-1; the D gene is possibly TRBD2 (6 bases). Germline CDR1 and CDR2: SEHNR and FQNEAQ (reference sequence). The CDR3 has 14 amino acids. Deletions cut 0 bases from V and 4 bases from J, with 7 bases between. Here the CDR3 DNA reads TGTGCCAGCAGCTTAGCGGGGGGTTACAATGAGCAGTTCTTC. Translating it yields CASSLAGGYNEQFF.

The CDR3 reads CASSSQGAGGYTF. CDR3 coding DNA: TGTGCCAGCAGTTCCCAGGGGGCTGGTGGCTACACCTTC. This chain uses TRBV12-3 or TRBV12-4 with TRBJ1-2, with 8 positions matching TRBD1. The CDR3 runs 13 residues. V shed 4 bases, J shed 7 bases, and the junction held 5 bases outside the gene matches.

The J gene is TRBJ2-7, the V gene TRBV21-1; the listed D gene, TRBD1, was not tested against the DNA. TRBV21-1 is a documented pseudogene. The CDR3 consists of 14 residues. CDR3 loop: CASTPEAGAYEQYF. The CDR3 DNA reads as TGTGCCAGCACACCCGAGGCAGGGGCGTACGAGCAGTACTTC.

This sequence joins TRBV27 and TRBJ1-2; D may be TRBD1 (6 bases). Germline CDR1 is MNHEY and CDR2 is SMNVEV (reference sequence). There are 16 residues in the CDR3. V was cut by 0 bases and J by 2 bases, with 13 bases left in between. CDR3 nucleotides: TGTGCCAGCAGTTTATCGTCGACAGGAGGAAACTATGGCTACACCTTC. Translating gives CASSLSSTGGNYGYTF.

The V and J genes are TRBV28 and TRBJ2-6; D is undetermined. Germline loops: CDR1 MDHEN, CDR2 SYDVKM. Trimming shortened V by 6 bases and J by 0 bases, and 6 bases separated the two germline ends. The CDR3 is made up of 14 amino acids. The chain's CDR3 is CASSPFSGANVLTF. The CDR3 bases are TGTGCCAGCAGCCCGTTCTCTGGGGCCAACGTCCTGACTTTC.

This rearrangement joins TRBV9 to TRBJ2-1; a possible D gene is TRBD2 (5 bases). Germline CDR1 is SGDLS and CDR2 is YYNGEE. The V gene lost 3 bases and the J gene lost 4 bases, with 14 bases spanning the gap. This CDR3 is built from 15 residues. CDR3 nucleotide sequence: TGTGCCAGCAGCGCCAGAGTAGGCGGGTACAATGAGCAGTTCTTC. This codes for CASSARVGGYNEQFF.

The V and J genes are TRBV28 and TRBJ1-4; 8 nucleotides line up with TRBD1. Germline values: CDR1 MDHEN, CDR2 SYDVKM. Germline trimming cut 5 bases from V and 6 bases from J; bases unmatched to any gene: 5. The CDR3 is made up of 14 amino acids. The CDR3 loop is CASSVYRGDEKLFF. CDR3 DNA: TGTGCCAGCAGTGTATACAGGGGGGATGAAAAACTGTTTTTT.

V is TRBV11-2 and J is TRBJ2-2, with D uncertain. The germline V gene encodes CDR1 SGHAT and CDR2 FQNNGV. The CDR3 consists of 13 residues. Trimming stripped 8 bases from V and 4 bases from J, with 11 bases between. CDR3 coding DNA: TGTGCCAGCCGCCTAGTCCGCACCGGGGAGCTGTTTTTT. This sequence encodes CASRLVRTGELFF.

This clone was observed once. This rearrangement joins TRBV5-1 to TRBJ2-1; 7 bases line up with TRBD1. This CDR3 spans 16 amino acids. V was pared by 0 bases and J by 5 bases, with 8 bases of the junction left unmatched. CDR1 is SGHRS, CDR2 YFSETQ, per germline. The CDR3 coding sequence is TGCGCCAGCAGCTTGGGGGACAGTTTGTTAAACAATGAGCAGTTCTTC. Its protein product is CASSLGDSLLNNEQFF.

This clone was picked up a small number of times. CDR3 residues: CAWSRTTDQPQHF. CDR3 nucleotides: TGTGCCTGGAGCCGAACGACAGATCAGCCCCAGCATTTT. V usage is TRBV30 and J usage is TRBJ1-5; D may be TRBD1 (5 bases). The CDR3 length is 13 residues. Germline lookup yields CDR1 GTSNPN and CDR2 SVGIG (reference sequence). Trimming removed 3 bases from V and 5 bases from J, with 11 bases in between.

The chain links TRBV5-6 to TRBJ1-2; D may be TRBD1 (6 bases). The CDR3 sequence is 14 residues long. Germline-derived CDR1 and CDR2 are SGHDT and YYEEEE. Between the trimmed V and J ends, which lost 4 bases and 1 base, there was a span of 11 bases. The CDR3 nucleotides read TGTGCCAGCAGCAACAGGGTATTTAACTATGGCTACACCTTC. Translated, it gives CASSNRVFNYGYTF.

This rearrangement joins TRBV12-5 to TRBJ1-5; D is unresolved. The length of the CDR3 is 14 residues. The germline gives CDR1 LGHNT, CDR2 FRNRAP. Trimming cost V 6 bases and J 4 bases, with 13 bases left between them. This CDR3 reads CASGPPATNQPQHF. Written as DNA, the CDR3 is TGTGCTAGTGGCCCCCCGGCGACTAATCAGCCCCAGCATTTT. Full variable domain (outside the CDR3, taken from reference TRBV12-5 and TRBJ1-5): DARVTQTPRHKVTEMGQEVTMRCQPILGHNTVFWYRQTMMQGLELLAYFRNRAPLDDSGMPKDRFSAEMPDATLATLKIQPSEPRDSAVYFCASGPPATNQPQHFGDGTRLSIL.

This chain joins TRBV10-2 and TRBJ2-1, with D hard to call. Trimming took 9 bases from V and 0 from J, leaving 15 bases between them. CDR3 length equals 15 residues. Germline CDR1 is WSHSY and CDR2 is SAAADI. CDR3 nucleotides: TGCGCCAGGTCTTATGGGCAGAGCTCCTACAATGAGCAGTTCTTC. Its translation: CARSYGQSSYNEQFF.

This chain joins TRBV19 and TRBJ1-4; the D is unclear. Germline-derived CDR1 and CDR2 are LNHDA and SQIVND (reference sequence). This CDR3 has 16 amino acids. The germline V and J ends were trimmed by 6 bases and 0 bases, with 14 bases remaining between them. The chain's CDR3 is CASRSSGVATNEKLFF. The CDR3 DNA is TGTGCCAGTAGATCCTCCGGGGTTGCAACTAATGAAAAACTGTTTTTT.

The V and J genes are TRBV28 and TRBJ2-3; no clear D. The CDR3 length is 15 residues. Germline V gene lookup returns CDR1 MDHEN and CDR2 SYDVKM. V was clipped by 2 bases and J by 4 bases, with 13 bases between them. The CDR3 region is CASSLGASFADTQYF. In DNA form, the CDR3 reads TGTGCCAGCAGTTTAGGTGCTAGTTTTGCAGATACGCAGTATTTT.

The gene calls are TRBV7-7 and TRBJ2-7, with 12 bases fitting TRBD2. The CDR3 extends over 14 amino acids. CDR1 is SSHAT, CDR2 FNYEAQ, per germline (reference sequence). CDR3 loop: CARPGTSGSYEQYF. In nucleotides, the CDR3 is TGTGCTAGACCCGGGACTAGCGGGTCCTACGAGCAGTACTTC.

The chain has TRBV19 and TRBJ2-2; TRBD1 agrees at 12 bases. After removal of 4 bases from V and 6 bases from J, the junction contained 3 bases not matched to a gene. The CDR3 consists of 15 residues. CDR1 and CDR2 (germline): LNHDA, SQIVND (reference sequence). DNA of the CDR3: TGTGCCAGTAGTAAGGGACAGGGGGCGGCCGGGGAGCTGTTTTTT. Protein: CASSKGQGAAGELFF.

The V and J genes are TRBV7-2 and TRBJ1-3; perhaps TRBD1 as D (6 bases). The CDR3 sequence is 15 residues long. The germline V and J ends were trimmed by 5 bases and 0 bases, with 11 bases remaining between them. CDR1 and CDR2 (germline): SGHTA, FQGNSA. The chain's CDR3 is CASSQGQLSGNTIYF. DNA for the CDR3: TGTGCCAGCAGCCAAGGACAGCTCTCTGGAAACACCATATATTTT.

This clone came up a few times. This chain uses TRBV2 with TRBJ2-7; tentatively, D is TRBD2 (5 bases). Germline values: CDR1 SNHLY, CDR2 FYNNEI. With 4 bases removed from V and 9 bases from J, the gap between germline ends came to 10 bases. The CDR3 consists of 11 residues. This CDR3 reads CASSADRGQYF. The DNA of the CDR3 is TGTGCCAGCAGTGCGGACCGGGGGCAGTACTTC.

The chain combines TRBV10-2 with TRBJ2-1; D might be TRBD2 (6 bases). The V gene's germline CDR1 is WSHSY and CDR2 SAAADI. Trimming left V 3 bases short and J 3 bases short, with 9 bases between. The CDR3 extends over 14 amino acids. The CDR3 DNA reads as TGCGCCAGCAGTGAATTAGCGGTCTACAATGAGCAGTTCTTC. Its protein is CASSELAVYNEQFF.